This T cell receptor (beta chain) was documented in a study of T cell responses to AZD1222 COVID-19 vaccine. The CDR3 totals 14 residues. The germline CDR1 and CDR2 sequences are SGHRS and YFSETQ. V dropped 0 bases and J dropped 7; count of bases not matched to a gene: 6. Clones were read by immunoSEQ multiplex PCR, and TCRdb kept only the in-frame ones, dropping some. The sample comprises under 100,000 clones, roughly 94% of which are singletons, and 7% to 8.5% rests with the top ten. The TCR sequence derives from an adult in good health. The gene calls are TRBV5-1 and TRBJ1-2, with 7 bases matching TRBD1. The starting material was peripheral blood, obtained on day 0 of MenACWY control vaccination. Here the CDR3 reads CASSLVGEGAGYTF. CDR3 nucleotides: TGCGCCAGCAGCTTGGTGGGAGAGGGGGCTGGCTACACCTTC.